This entry lists 28 T cell receptor beta chains sequenced from one sample in a study of tumor-infiltrating lymphocytes in localized non-small cell lung cancer. Clones were sequenced by immunoSEQ multiplex PCR, and TCRdb holds only the in-frame ones, with some missing. The table has more than 12,000 clones, around 70% seen once; the top ten hold roughly a fifth. Sequenced sample: uninvolved lung tissue not adjacent to the tumor. The receptors were sampled from a human donor with non-small cell lung cancer.

As DNA, the CDR3 is TGTGCCAGCAGTGAAGCATCGGATGGGGGAAACACTGAAGCTTTCTTT. The encoded protein is CASSEASDGGNTEAFF. The chain joins TRBV2 to TRBJ1-1; possibly TRBD1 for D (5 bases). The germline V and J ends were trimmed by 0 bases and 2 bases, with 13 bases remaining between them. This CDR3 spans 16 amino acids. Per the germline V gene, CDR1 is SNHLY and CDR2 is FYNNEI.

This clone rates as medium-sized. The chain combines TRBV19 with TRBJ1-1; D is uncertain. Germline-derived CDR1 and CDR2 are LNHDA and SQIVND (reference sequence). Trimming removed 4 bases at V and 3 bases at J, with 9 bases between. This CDR3 region has 13 residues. The CDR3 nucleotides read TGTGCCAGTAGTACTCAACGGGACACTGAAGCTTTCTTT. Translation gives CASSTQRDTEAFF.

This clone is medium-sized within its sample. The genes are TRBV9 and TRBJ2-1; 12 bases match TRBD2. This CDR3 region has 15 residues. In germline, CDR1 is SGDLS, CDR2 YYNGEE. The ends lost 2 bases at V and 8 bases at J; junction bases unmatched: 5. The CDR3 spells CASSVPSGGADEQFF. The CDR3 region has the DNA TGTGCCAGCAGCGTTCCTAGCGGGGGGGCCGATGAGCAGTTCTTC.

This clone is medium-sized within its sample. This chain links TRBV5-6 with TRBJ1-6; no definite D call. The CDR3 has 17 amino acids. V lost 2 bases to trimming and J lost 5 bases, with 17 bases between them. The germline V gene encodes CDR1 SGHDT and CDR2 YYEEEE. The CDR3 DNA sequence: TGTGCCAGCAGCTTAAGGAGACTCCAAGGAAATAATTCACCCCTCCACTTT. Encoded protein: CASSLRRLQGNNSPLHF. Using reference TRBV5-6 and TRBJ1-6 for the parts outside the CDR3, the full variable domain is DAGVTQSPTHLIKTRGQQVTLRCSPKSGHDTVSWYQQALGQGPQFIFQYYEEEERQRGNFPDRFSGHQFPNYSSELNVNALLLGDSALYLCASSLRRLQGNNSPLHFGNGTRLTVT.

The rearrangement uses TRBV19 and TRBJ2-7; TRBD2 might be the D (6 bases). The CDR3 covers 12 residues. Trimming removed 6 bases at V and 3 bases at J, with 9 bases between. Germline values: CDR1 LNHDA, CDR2 SQIVND (reference sequence). The CDR3 region has the DNA TGTGCCAGTAGAGGCGGGGTCTACGAGCAGTACTTC. It codes for CASRGGVYEQYF.

The chain employs TRBV6-5 and TRBJ2-7; 7 positions agree with TRBD2. The CDR3 contains 15 residues. Germline V lookup: CDR1 MNHEY, CDR2 SVGAGI. V shed 10 bases and J 1 base; nucleotides not matched to a gene: 13. The chain's CDR3 is CATKPGLAVSYEQYF. The CDR3 region has the DNA TGTGCCACAAAACCCGGGCTAGCGGTGTCCTACGAGCAGTACTTC.

The chain carries TRBV6-5 and TRBJ2-1; 10 bases align to TRBD2. Per germline, CDR1 MNHEY and CDR2 SVGAGI. CDR3 length: 15 amino acids. With 2 bases clipped from V and 9 bases from J, the junction kept 7 bases outside the gene matches. Written as DNA, the CDR3 is TGTGCCAGCAGTTACCTGGCTAGCGGGAGCAGTGAGCAGTTCTTC. The encoded protein is CASSYLASGSSEQFF.

This rearrangement joins TRBV6-1 to TRBJ1-2; 10 bases are a match to TRBD1. V was clipped by 7 bases and J by 7 bases; unmatched bases: 6. The CDR3 sequence is 13 residues long. Germline V gene lookup returns CDR1 MNHNS and CDR2 SASEGT. CDR3 in amino acids: CASNGQGDGGYTF. CDR3 nucleotides: TGTGCCAGCAATGGACAGGGGGATGGTGGCTACACCTTC.

The chain has TRBV28 and TRBJ1-1; the D gene is possibly TRBD1 (5 bases). V was shortened by 1 base and J by 7 bases, with 13 bases between the two germline ends. Per the germline V gene, CDR1 is MDHEN and CDR2 is SYDVKM. This CDR3 is built from 14 residues. CDR3 in amino acids: CASSLYQGRGEAFF. CDR3 bases: TGTGCCAGCAGTTTATACCAGGGTAGGGGTGAAGCTTTCTTT.

This clone is labeled medium-sized (0.01 to 0.1%). This rearrangement joins TRBV11-2 to TRBJ1-5; maybe TRBD1 (5 bases). CDR1 is SGHAT, CDR2 FQNNGV, per germline. V was clipped by 5 bases and J by 0 bases, with 8 bases between them. CDR3 length: 14 amino acids. DNA for the CDR3: TGTGCCAGCAGCGAGGGACCTAGCAATCAGCCCCAGCATTTT. Protein: CASSEGPSNQPQHF. Variable domain in full (rest from reference TRBV11-2 and TRBJ1-5): EAGVAQSPRYKIIEKRQSVAFWCNPISGHATLYWYQQILGQGPKLLIQFQNNGVVDDSQLPKDRFSAERLKGVDSTLKIQPAKLEDSAVYLCASSEGPSNQPQHFGDGTRLSIL.

The chain uses TRBV25-1 and TRBJ2-1; D uncertain. The CDR3 covers 14 residues. Per the germline V gene, CDR1 is MGHDK and CDR2 is SYGVNS. V was cut by 2 bases and J by 6 bases, with 11 bases left in between. This CDR3 is CASSEVGGSNEQFF. CDR3 nucleotide sequence: TGTGCCAGCAGTGAAGTAGGCGGTAGCAATGAGCAGTTCTTC. Drawing the rest from reference TRBV25-1 and TRBJ2-1, the complete variable domain is EADIYQTPRYLVIGTGKKITLECSQTMGHDKMYWYQQDPGMELHLIHYSYGVNSTEKGDLSSESTVSRIRTEHFPLTLESARPSHTSQYLCASSEVGGSNEQFFGPGTRLTVL.

V gene TRBV6-1 combines with J gene TRBJ1-2; D may be TRBD1 (5 bases). The CDR3 runs 15 residues. Between the trimmed V and J ends, which lost 0 bases and 4 bases, there was a span of 12 bases. Germline assignment: CDR1 MNHNS and CDR2 SASEGT. CDR3 sequence (DNA): TGTGCCAGCAGTGAAGCGCTTGACAGCCTCTATGGCTACACCTTC. It encodes CASSEALDSLYGYTF.

This chain joins TRBV6-1 and TRBJ2-6, with D tentatively TRBD1 or TRBD2 (5 bases each). The CDR3 extends over 19 amino acids. Trimming left V 0 bases short and J 0 bases short, with 15 bases between. Germline V lookup: CDR1 MNHNS, CDR2 SASEGT. The CDR3 DNA sequence: TGTGCCAGCAGTGAAGCCGGGTGGGGACGGAGCTCTGGGGCCAACGTCCTGACTTTC. This sequence encodes CASSEAGWGRSSGANVLTF.

The V call is TRBV11-3, the J call TRBJ1-2, with 9 nucleotides matching TRBD1. The CDR3 contains 18 residues. The V gene's germline CDR1 is SGHNT and CDR2 YENEEA. Germline trimming cut 8 bases from V and 2 bases from J; bases unmatched to any gene: 18. CDR3 nucleotides: TGTGCCAGCGGACCAATCCGGGACAGGGTGACTCGCAACTATGGCTACACCTTC. Its protein is CASGPIRDRVTRNYGYTF.

J is TRBJ2-5 and V is TRBV15, with 8 bases fitting TRBD1. Germline trimming cut 7 bases from V and 2 bases from J; bases unmatched to any gene: 3. From germline, CDR1 is LNHNV and CDR2 YYDKDF (reference sequence). This CDR3 has 13 amino acids. CDR3 residues: CATTQGAQETQYF. The CDR3 nucleotides read TGTGCCACCACCCAGGGGGCTCAAGAGACCCAGTACTTC.

This rearrangement joins TRBV6-6 to TRBJ1-1; D is ambiguous. V was trimmed by 3 bases and J by 5 bases, leaving 16 bases between them. Germline CDR1 MNHNY, CDR2 SVGAGI (reference sequence). The CDR3 consists of 15 residues. The DNA for the CDR3 is TGTGCCAGCAGTTATCAAACGGGGAGGGCGACTGAAGCTTTCTTT. Its translation: CASSYQTGRATEAFF.

The V call is TRBV2, the J call TRBJ1-1; D might be TRBD1 (6 bases). V shed 6 bases and J shed 2 bases, with 13 bases lying between them. The CDR3 runs to 14 residues. Germline V CDR1 and CDR2: SNHLY, FYNNEI. The CDR3 loop reads CASRQQGTNTEAFF. In DNA form, the CDR3 reads TGTGCCAGCAGACAACAGGGAACAAACACTGAAGCTTTCTTT.

The genes are TRBV5-1 and TRBJ1-2; 10 bases are shared with TRBD1. This CDR3 spans 15 amino acids. CDR1 SGHRS and CDR2 YFSETQ come from the germline V gene. V lost 4 bases to trimming and J lost 8 bases; unmatched junction nucleotides: 11. The CDR3 bases are TGCGCCAGCAGCCCAGGGGACAGGGGCTCAGGGGGCTACACCTTC. It codes for CASSPGDRGSGGYTF.

V usage is TRBV14 and J usage is TRBJ1-2; TRBD1 matches 10 bases. The ends lost 1 base at V and 4 bases at J; junction bases unmatched: 3. CDR1 and CDR2 (germline): SGHDN, FVKESK. There are 15 residues in the CDR3. The DNA for the CDR3 is TGTGCCAGCAGCCAAGGGGACAGGGGCCTCTATGGCTACACCTTC. This encodes CASSQGDRGLYGYTF.

This chain uses TRBV28 with TRBJ2-1; possibly TRBD1 for D (6 bases). The germline V gene encodes CDR1 MDHEN and CDR2 SYDVKM. The V end lost 7 bases, the J end lost 7 bases, and 29 bases lay between the germline ends. The CDR3 contains 18 residues. The CDR3 reads CASTLSPHQGSGTNEQFF. The CDR3 DNA sequence: TGTGCCAGCACCCTCTCCCCTCACCAGGGGAGCGGTACAAATGAGCAGTTCTTC.

The gene calls are TRBV7-2 and TRBJ2-6; D may match TRBD1 or TRBD2 (5 bases each). Germline CDR1 reads SGHTA; CDR2 reads FQGNSA. With 5 bases removed from V and 0 bases from J, the gap between germline ends came to 8 bases. The CDR3 runs to 15 residues. The CDR3 loop is CASSPRGSGANVLTF. In nucleotides, the CDR3 is TGTGCCAGCAGCCCGAGGGGCTCTGGGGCCAACGTCCTGACTTTC.

This rearrangement joins TRBV15 to TRBJ2-1; 11 bases fit TRBD2. This CDR3 is built from 15 residues. From germline, CDR1 is LNHNV and CDR2 YYDKDF (reference sequence). Germline trimming cut 3 bases from V and 9 bases from J; bases unmatched to any gene: 7. CDR3 sequence reads: CATSRSSGGAAEQFF. In nucleotides, the CDR3 is TGTGCCACCAGCAGGAGTAGCGGGGGGGCCGCTGAGCAGTTCTTC.

The rearrangement links TRBV28 to TRBJ2-2, with TRBD2 as a possible D gene (6 bases). This CDR3 contains 15 residues. Between the trimmed V and J ends, which lost 6 bases and 6 bases, there was a span of 17 bases. Germline CDR1 and CDR2: MDHEN and SYDVKM. The CDR3 nucleotides are TGTGCCAGCAGACCCACTCCGGAGGGCCCCGGGGAGCTGTTTTTT. It is translated as CASRPTPEGPGELFF.

This rearrangement joins TRBV6-1 to TRBJ2-1; possible D gene TRBD2, 5 bases. CDR1 MNHNS and CDR2 SASEGT come from the germline V gene. The CDR3 has 14 residues. Trimming stripped 7 bases from V and 2 bases from J, with 12 bases between. CDR3 sequence (DNA): TGTGCCAGCAAGGCTAGCCCACCCTACAATGAGCAGTTCTTC. It yields the protein CASKASPPYNEQFF.

The chain links TRBV5-4 to TRBJ2-7, with D possibly matching TRBD1 (5 bases). Looked up from germline, CDR1 is SGHNT and CDR2 is YYREEE (reference sequence). Trimming shortened V by 0 bases and J by 3 bases, and 7 bases separated the two germline ends. This CDR3 has 13 amino acids. CDR3 in amino acids: CASSLGQSYEQYF. DNA for the CDR3: TGTGCCAGCAGCTTGGGACAGAGCTACGAGCAGTACTTC.

This clone was seen a few times. The chain carries TRBV7-9 and TRBJ2-7; D possibly uses TRBD1 or TRBD2 (6 bases each). Trimming removed 5 bases from V and 2 bases from J, with 13 bases in between. The CDR3 contains 14 residues. CDR1 is SEHNR and CDR2 is FQNEAQ in the germline V gene (reference sequence). As DNA, the CDR3 is TGTGCCAGCAGCCGGGGGCAGTCAGCCTACGAGCAGTACTTC. This encodes CASSRGQSAYEQYF. Full variable domain (rest looked up from reference TRBV7-9 and TRBJ2-7): DTGVSQNPRHKITKRGQNVTFRCDPISEHNRLYWYRQTLGQGPEFLTYFQNEAQLEKSRLLSDRFSAERPKGSFSTLEIQRTEQGDSAMYLCASSRGQSAYEQYFGPGTRLTVT.

A few counts support this clone. The chain links TRBV5-1 to TRBJ1-6; the D is unclear. CDR3 length: 15 amino acids. V was trimmed by 5 bases and J by 0 bases, leaving 9 bases between them. Germline assignment: CDR1 SGHRS and CDR2 YFSETQ. CDR3 sequence reads: CASRGASSYNSPLHF. The CDR3 region has the DNA TGCGCCAGCAGAGGCGCAAGCTCCTATAATTCACCCCTCCACTTT.

This clone has more than one count but fewer than ten. The J gene is TRBJ2-2, the V gene TRBV6-1; TRBD1 aligns across 11 bases. The germline V gene encodes CDR1 MNHNS and CDR2 SASEGT. With V trimmed by 2 bases and J by 7 bases, 9 bases remained unmatched. This CDR3 is built from 17 residues. CDR3 region: CASSEYRTGGFGGELFF. CDR3 coding DNA: TGTGCCAGCAGTGAATATCGGACAGGGGGCTTCGGCGGGGAGCTGTTTTTT.